The present T cell receptor beta chain was sequenced within a study of cytomegalovirus exposure and HLA in healthy donors. Study-wide background: The Caucasian-associated ancestry cluster contained about four fifths of the approximately 430 genotyped donors. Overall study results and limits: Links to common viral pathogens appeared, in a later analysis, for several of the most significant clusters. There were 150 to 200 TCR beta chains listed as cytomegalovirus-associated. While the bulk of TCR sequences proved rare, some public TCRs turned up in many donors.

As regards this clone: What it recognizes is unknown.

Deletions cut 0 bases from V and 8 bases from J, with 17 bases between. CDR1 is SNHLY, CDR2 FYNNEI, per germline. CDR3 size: 15 residues. Primers included in the PCR were 60 Vbeta and 13 Jbeta primers. Produced via immunoSEQ multiplex PCR; TCRdb's table is partial and in-frame only. The sample has 150,000 to 200,000 clones; roughly 74% are singletons. The chain combines TRBV2 with TRBJ2-7; possibly TRBD2 for D (7 bases). The sequence came from a woman between 35 and 50 years old in good health and CMV-seropositive. The sample was PBMCs. In DNA, the CDR3 is TGTGCCAGCAGTGAAGCGGGAGGGGGGCGCAGGCAGCAGTACTTC. Its protein product is CASSEAGGGRRQQYF.